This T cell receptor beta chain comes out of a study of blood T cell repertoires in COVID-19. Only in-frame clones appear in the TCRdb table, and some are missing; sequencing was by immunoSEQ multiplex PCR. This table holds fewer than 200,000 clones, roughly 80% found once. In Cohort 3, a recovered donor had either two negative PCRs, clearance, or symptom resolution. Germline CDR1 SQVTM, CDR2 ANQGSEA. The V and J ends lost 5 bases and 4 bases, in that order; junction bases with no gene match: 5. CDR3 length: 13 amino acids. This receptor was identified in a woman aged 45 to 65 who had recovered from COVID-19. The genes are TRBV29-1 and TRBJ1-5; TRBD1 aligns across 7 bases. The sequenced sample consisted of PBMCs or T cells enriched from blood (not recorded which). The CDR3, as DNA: TGCAGCGTTTCGACAGGGACAAATCAGCCCCAGCATTTT. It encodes CSVSTGTNQPQHF.